Presented here are 6 T cell receptor beta chains from one specimen sequenced in a study of PD-1 blockade in classical Hodgkin lymphoma. All the patients suffered relapse after autologous stem cell transplantation, and brentuximab vedotin exposure differed. Data came from immunoSEQ multiplex PCR; TCRdb stores just in-frame clones and leaves some out. Of about 7,000 clones listed, roughly four fifths are singletons. Sequencing was performed on peripheral blood mononuclear cells (PBMCs), taken at baseline. Source of these receptors: a human donor with classical Hodgkin lymphoma.

The V call is TRBV5-4, the J call TRBJ2-1; 7 positions match TRBD2. CDR3 length equals 15 residues. The V gene's germline CDR1 is SGHNT and CDR2 YYREEE (reference sequence). V dropped 4 bases and J dropped 5; count of bases not matched to a gene: 9. The CDR3 loop is CASSGGSGVNNEQFF. For the CDR3, the DNA is TGTGCCAGCAGCGGGGGGAGCGGGGTTAACAATGAGCAGTTCTTC.

The genes are TRBV7-2 and TRBJ1-1, with D possibly TRBD1 on 6 matching bases. CDR1 SGHTA and CDR2 FQGNSA come from the germline V gene. The CDR3 has 14 residues. V was trimmed by 4 bases and J by 1 base, leaving 10 bases between them. The CDR3 sequence is CASSWGGPNTEAFF. Here the CDR3 DNA reads TGTGCCAGCAGCTGGGGGGGGCCGAACACTGAAGCTTTCTTT.

J is TRBJ1-1 and V is TRBV29-1; 7 bases are shared with TRBD1. There are 14 residues in the CDR3. V was clipped by 0 bases and J by 1 base; unmatched bases: 2. Germline CDR1 is SQVTM and CDR2 is ANQGSEA. The CDR3 DNA reads as TGCAGCGTTGAAGATGACAGGGCGAACACTGAAGCTTTCTTT. It is translated as CSVEDDRANTEAFF.

The V and J genes are TRBV30 and TRBJ2-2, with a possible D match to TRBD2 (7 bases). The V and J ends lost 3 bases and 0 bases respectively, with 14 bases between them. CDR1 is GTSNPN and CDR2 is SVGIG in the germline V gene (reference sequence). The CDR3 length is 16 residues. The CDR3 nucleotides read TGTGCCTGGAGGTGGGCGGGGGCGTCGAACACCGGGGAGCTGTTTTTT. As protein: CAWRWAGASNTGELFF.

This sequence joins TRBV11-2 and TRBJ2-2; TRBD2 aligns across 8 bases. The length of the CDR3 is 14 residues. With 8 bases clipped from V and 2 bases from J, the junction kept 4 bases outside the gene matches. Per the germline V gene, CDR1 is SGHAT and CDR2 is FQNNGV. The CDR3, as DNA: TGTGCCAGCCGAACTAGCGGAAACACCGGGGAGCTGTTTTTT. It encodes CASRTSGNTGELFF.

This clone turned up a few times. The chain employs TRBV27 and TRBJ1-6; 9 nucleotides agree with TRBD1. Germline CDR1 and CDR2: MNHEY and SMNVEV (reference sequence). The CDR3 runs to 16 residues. Germline trimming cut 5 bases from V and 2 bases from J; bases unmatched to any gene: 4. The CDR3 coding sequence is TGTGCCAGCAGTACGGGACAGGGCACCTATAATTCACCCCTCCACTTT. Its protein product is CASSTGQGTYNSPLHF.